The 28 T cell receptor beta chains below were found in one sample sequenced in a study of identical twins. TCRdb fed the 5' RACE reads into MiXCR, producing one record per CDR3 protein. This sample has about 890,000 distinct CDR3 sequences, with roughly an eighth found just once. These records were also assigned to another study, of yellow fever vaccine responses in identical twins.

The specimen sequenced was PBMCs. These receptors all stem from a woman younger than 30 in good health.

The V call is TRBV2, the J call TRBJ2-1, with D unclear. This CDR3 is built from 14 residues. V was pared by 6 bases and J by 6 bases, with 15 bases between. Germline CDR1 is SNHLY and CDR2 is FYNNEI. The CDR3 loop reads CASSSRIGPNEQFF. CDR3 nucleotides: TGTGCCAGCAGCAGTAGAATAGGACCCAATGAGCAGTTCTTC. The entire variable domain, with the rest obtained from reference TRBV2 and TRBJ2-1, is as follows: EPEVTQTPSHQVTQMGQEVILRCVPISNHLYFYWYRQILGQKVEFLVSFYNNEISEKSEIFDDQFSVERPDGSNFTLKIRSTKLEDSAMYFCASSSRIGPNEQFFGPGTRLTVL.

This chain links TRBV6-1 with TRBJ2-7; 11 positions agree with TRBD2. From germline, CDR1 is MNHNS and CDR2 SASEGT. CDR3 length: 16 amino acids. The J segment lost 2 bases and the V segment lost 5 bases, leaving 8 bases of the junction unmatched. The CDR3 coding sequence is TGTGCCAGCAGTACCGGGATAGCGGGAGGGGCCTACGAGCAGTACTTC. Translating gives CASSTGIAGGAYEQYF.

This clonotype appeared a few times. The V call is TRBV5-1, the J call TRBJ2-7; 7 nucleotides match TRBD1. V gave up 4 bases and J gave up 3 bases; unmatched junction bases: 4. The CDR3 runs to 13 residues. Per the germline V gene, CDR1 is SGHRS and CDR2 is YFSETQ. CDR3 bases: TGCGCCAGCAGCCAGCGACAGGGCTACGAGCAGTACTTC. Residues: CASSQRQGYEQYF. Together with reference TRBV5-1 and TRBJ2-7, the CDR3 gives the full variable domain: KAGVTQTPRYLIKTRGQQVTLSCSPISGHRSVSWYQQTPGQGLQFLFEYFSETQRNKGNFPGRFSGRQFSNSRSEMNVSTLELGDSALYLCASSQRQGYEQYFGPGTRLTVT.

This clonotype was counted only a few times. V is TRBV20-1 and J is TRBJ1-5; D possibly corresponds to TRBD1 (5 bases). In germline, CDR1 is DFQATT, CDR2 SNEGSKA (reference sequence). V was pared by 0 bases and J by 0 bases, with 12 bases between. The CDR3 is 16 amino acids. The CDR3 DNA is TGCAGTGCTAGAGATCCGGCGGGGGATAGCAATCAGCCCCAGCATTTT. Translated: CSARDPAGDSNQPQHF.

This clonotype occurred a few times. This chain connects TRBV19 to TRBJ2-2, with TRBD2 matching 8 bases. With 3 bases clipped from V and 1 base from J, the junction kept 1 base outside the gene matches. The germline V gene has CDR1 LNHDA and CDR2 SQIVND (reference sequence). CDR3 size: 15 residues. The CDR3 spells CASSIAGGNTGELFF. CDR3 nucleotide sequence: TGTGCCAGTAGTATTGCGGGGGGGAACACCGGGGAGCTGTTTTTT.

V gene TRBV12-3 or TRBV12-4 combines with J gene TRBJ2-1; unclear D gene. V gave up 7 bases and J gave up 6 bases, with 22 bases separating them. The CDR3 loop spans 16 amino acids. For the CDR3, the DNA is TGTGCCAGCAAAGTTCGGTCGGCAATTTCTGGCAATGAGCAGTTCTTC. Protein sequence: CASKVRSAISGNEQFF.

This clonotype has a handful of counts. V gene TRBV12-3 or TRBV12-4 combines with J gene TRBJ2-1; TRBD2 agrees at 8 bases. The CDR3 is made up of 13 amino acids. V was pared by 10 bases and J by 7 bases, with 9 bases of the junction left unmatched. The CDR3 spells CATWPGGGNEQFF. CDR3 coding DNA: TGTGCCACCTGGCCGGGAGGGGGGAATGAGCAGTTCTTC.

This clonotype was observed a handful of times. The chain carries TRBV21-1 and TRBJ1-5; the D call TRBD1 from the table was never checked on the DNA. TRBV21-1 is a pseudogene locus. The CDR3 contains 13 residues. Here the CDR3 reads CARPGYSNQPQHF. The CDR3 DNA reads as TGTGCCCGCCCCGGGTATAGCAATCAGCCCCAGCATTTT.

In DNA form, the CDR3 reads TGTGCCATCAAGGAACAGGGGGCGACTGAAGCTTTCTTT. The encoded protein is CAIKEQGATEAFF. The chain recombines TRBV10-3 with TRBJ1-1; 9 bases are shared with TRBD1. This CDR3 contains 13 residues. The trim removed 7 bases at V and 5 bases at J, leaving 5 bases unmatched. Germline CDR1 ENHRY, CDR2 SYGVKD.

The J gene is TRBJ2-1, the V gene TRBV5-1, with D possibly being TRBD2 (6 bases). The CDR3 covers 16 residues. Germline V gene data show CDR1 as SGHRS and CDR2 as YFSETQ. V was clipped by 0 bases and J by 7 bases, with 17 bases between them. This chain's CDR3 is CASSLGPGDRSNEQFF. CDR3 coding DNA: TGCGCCAGCAGCTTGGGCCCGGGGGATCGTAGTAATGAGCAGTTCTTC.

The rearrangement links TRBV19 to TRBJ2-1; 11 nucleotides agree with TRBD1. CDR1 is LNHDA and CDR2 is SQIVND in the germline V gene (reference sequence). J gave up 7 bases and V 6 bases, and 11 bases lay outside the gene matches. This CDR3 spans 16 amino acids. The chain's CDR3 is CASRQLTDRGRNEQFF. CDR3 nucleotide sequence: TGTGCCAGTAGACAACTTACGGACAGGGGGCGGAATGAGCAGTTCTTC.

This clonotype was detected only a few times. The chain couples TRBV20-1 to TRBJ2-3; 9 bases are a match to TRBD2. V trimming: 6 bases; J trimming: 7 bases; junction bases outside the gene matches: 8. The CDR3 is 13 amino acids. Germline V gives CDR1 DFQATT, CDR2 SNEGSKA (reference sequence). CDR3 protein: CSANGLASNTQYF. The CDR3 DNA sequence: TGCAGTGCCAACGGACTAGCGAGTAATACGCAGTATTTT.

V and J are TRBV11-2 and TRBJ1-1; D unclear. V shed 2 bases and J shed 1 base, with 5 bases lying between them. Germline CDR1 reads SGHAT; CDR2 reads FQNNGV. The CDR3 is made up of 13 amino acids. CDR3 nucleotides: TGTGCCAGCAGCTTATTTAAGAACACTGAAGCTTTCTTT. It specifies CASSLFKNTEAFF.

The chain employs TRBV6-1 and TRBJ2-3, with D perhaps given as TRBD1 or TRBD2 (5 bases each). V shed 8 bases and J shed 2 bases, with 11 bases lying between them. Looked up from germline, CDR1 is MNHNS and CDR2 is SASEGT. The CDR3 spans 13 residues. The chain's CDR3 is CASGAGFTDTQYF. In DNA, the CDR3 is TGTGCCAGCGGGGCGGGTTTCACAGATACGCAGTATTTT.

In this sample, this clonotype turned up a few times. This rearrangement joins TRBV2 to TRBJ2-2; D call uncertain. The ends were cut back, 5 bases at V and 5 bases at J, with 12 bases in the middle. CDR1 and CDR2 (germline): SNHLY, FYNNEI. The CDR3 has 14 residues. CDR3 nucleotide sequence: TGTGCCAGCAGTACAGCTCTTGAAACCGGGGAGCTGTTTTTT. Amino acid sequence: CASSTALETGELFF.

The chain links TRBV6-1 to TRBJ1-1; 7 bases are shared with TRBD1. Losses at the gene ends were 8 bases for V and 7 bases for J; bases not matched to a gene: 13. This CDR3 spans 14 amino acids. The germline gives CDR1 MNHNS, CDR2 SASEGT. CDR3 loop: CASRQGQSNLEAFF. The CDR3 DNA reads TGTGCCAGCCGACAGGGCCAATCGAACCTTGAAGCTTTCTTT.

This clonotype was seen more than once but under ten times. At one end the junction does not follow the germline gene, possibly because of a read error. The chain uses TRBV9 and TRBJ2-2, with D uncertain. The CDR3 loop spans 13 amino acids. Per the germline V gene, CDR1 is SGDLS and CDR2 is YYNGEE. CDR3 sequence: CASGVENTGELFF. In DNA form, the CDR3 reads TGTGCCAGCGGCGTCGAAAACACCGGGGAGCTGTTTTTT.

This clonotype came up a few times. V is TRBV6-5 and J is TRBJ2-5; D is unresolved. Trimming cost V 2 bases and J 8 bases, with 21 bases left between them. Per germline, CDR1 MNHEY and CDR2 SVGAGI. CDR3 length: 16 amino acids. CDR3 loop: CASSYVLAGLSLTQYF. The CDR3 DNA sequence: TGTGCCAGCAGTTACGTCTTGGCAGGCCTCAGTTTAACCCAGTACTTC.

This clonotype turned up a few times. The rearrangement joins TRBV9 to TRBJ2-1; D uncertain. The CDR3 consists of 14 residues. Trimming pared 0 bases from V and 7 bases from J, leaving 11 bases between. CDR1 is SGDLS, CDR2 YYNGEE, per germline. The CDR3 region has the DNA TGTGCCAGCAGCGTAGATATAGGCCCTAATGAGCAGTTCTTC. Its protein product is CASSVDIGPNEQFF. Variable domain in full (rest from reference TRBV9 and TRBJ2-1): DSGVTQTPKHLITATGQRVTLRCSPRSGDLSVYWYQQSLDQGLQFLIQYYNGEERAKGNILERFSAQQFPDLHSELNLSSLELGDSALYFCASSVDIGPNEQFFGPGTRLTVL.

In nucleotides, the CDR3 is TGTGCCAGCAGCCAAGGACAGGGTCTACGGTCCTACAATGAGCAGTTCTTC. This sequence encodes CASSQGQGLRSYNEQFF. The rearrangement joins TRBV14 to TRBJ2-1; 7 nucleotides match TRBD1. The germline V gene encodes CDR1 SGHDN and CDR2 FVKESK. Trimming cost V 1 base and J 1 base; bases outside gene matches: 7. This CDR3 is 17 amino acids long.

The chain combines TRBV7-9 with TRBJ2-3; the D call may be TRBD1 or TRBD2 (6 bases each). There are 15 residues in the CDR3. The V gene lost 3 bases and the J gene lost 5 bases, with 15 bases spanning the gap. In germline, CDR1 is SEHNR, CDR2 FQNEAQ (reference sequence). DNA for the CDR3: TGTGCCAGCAGCTTGGGGGGCCCGGGAAAAGATACGCAGTATTTT. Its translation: CASSLGGPGKDTQYF.

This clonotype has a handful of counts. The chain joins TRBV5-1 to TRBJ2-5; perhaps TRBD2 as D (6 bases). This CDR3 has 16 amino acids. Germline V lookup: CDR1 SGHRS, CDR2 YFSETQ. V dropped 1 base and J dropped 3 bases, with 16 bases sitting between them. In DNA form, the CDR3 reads TGCGCCAGCAGCTTGCGGGGAGGCGGCGTAAAAGAGACCCAGTACTTC. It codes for CASSLRGGGVKETQYF.

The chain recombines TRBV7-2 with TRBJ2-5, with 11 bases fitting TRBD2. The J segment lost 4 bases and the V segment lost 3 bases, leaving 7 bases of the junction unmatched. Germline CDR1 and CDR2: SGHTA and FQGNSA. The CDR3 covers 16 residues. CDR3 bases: TGTGCCAGCAGCTTGGCTAGCGGGGGGTCGGGAGAGACCCAGTACTTC. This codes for CASSLASGGSGETQYF.

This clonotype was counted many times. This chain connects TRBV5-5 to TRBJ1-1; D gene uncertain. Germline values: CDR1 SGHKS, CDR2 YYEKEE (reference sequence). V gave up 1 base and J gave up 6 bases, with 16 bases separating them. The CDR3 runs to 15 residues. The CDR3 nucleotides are TGTGCCAGCAGCTTGAGGCGGGATCCTCGGGCTGAAGCTTTCTTT. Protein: CASSLRRDPRAEAFF.

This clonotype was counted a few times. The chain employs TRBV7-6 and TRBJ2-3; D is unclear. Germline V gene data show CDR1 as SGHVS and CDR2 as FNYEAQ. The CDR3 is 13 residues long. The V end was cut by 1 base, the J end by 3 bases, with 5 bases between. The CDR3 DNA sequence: TGTGCCAGCAGCTTAGGAAAGACAGATACGCAGTATTTT. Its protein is CASSLGKTDTQYF.

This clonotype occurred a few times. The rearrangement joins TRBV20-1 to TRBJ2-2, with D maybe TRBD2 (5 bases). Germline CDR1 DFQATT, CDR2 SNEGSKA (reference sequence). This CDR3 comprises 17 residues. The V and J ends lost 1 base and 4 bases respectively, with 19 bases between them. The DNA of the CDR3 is TGCAGTGCTAGAGGAGGGATGGGAAGTGGTGGCACCGGGGAGCTGTTTTTT. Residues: CSARGGMGSGGTGELFF.

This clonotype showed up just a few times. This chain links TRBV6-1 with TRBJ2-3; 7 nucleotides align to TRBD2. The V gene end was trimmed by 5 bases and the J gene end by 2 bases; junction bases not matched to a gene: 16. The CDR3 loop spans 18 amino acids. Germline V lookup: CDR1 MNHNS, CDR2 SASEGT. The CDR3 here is CASSRQRGATGVTDTQYF. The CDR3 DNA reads TGTGCCAGCAGTCGCCAGCGGGGTGCCACCGGGGTCACAGATACGCAGTATTTT.

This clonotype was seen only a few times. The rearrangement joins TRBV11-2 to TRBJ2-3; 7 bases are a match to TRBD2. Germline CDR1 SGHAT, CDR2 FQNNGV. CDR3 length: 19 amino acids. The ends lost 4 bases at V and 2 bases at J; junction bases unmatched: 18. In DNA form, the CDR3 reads TGTGCCAGCAGCTCGCTAGCCCTTCCAAGGCGGGGGACCACAGATACGCAGTATTTT. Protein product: CASSSLALPRRGTTDTQYF.